Following are 22 T cell receptor beta chains from one sample sequenced in a study of OX40 agonist ivuxolimab in advanced cancers. Libraries were constructed by the immunoSEQ multiplex PCR assay. TCRdb provides this immuneACCESS table in a form limited to in-frame rearrangements. Some clones are lacking; in checked studies, under half of them reflect an unresolved V gene, and why the rest are absent is not known. Present in this sample are 80,000 to 95,000 clones, roughly 89% of which were seen just once. Jointly, the top ten make up 8.7% of the sample. The source was CD4+ or CD8+ T cells sorted from blood, collected in a trial of the OX40 agonist ivuxolimab. The origin of the receptors is an adult with an advanced solid tumor such as melanoma, head and neck, liver or kidney cancer.

The rearrangement links TRBV7-8 to TRBJ1-1; 10 nucleotides line up with TRBD1. V dropped 5 bases and J dropped 2; count of bases not matched to a gene: 8. From germline, CDR1 is SGHVS and CDR2 FQNEAQ. This CDR3 is built from 16 residues. The CDR3 protein is CASSATGGRGNTEAFF. CDR3 DNA sequence: TGTGCCAGCAGCGCGACAGGGGGCAGAGGAAACACTGAAGCTTTCTTT.

In regard to this clone: Germline and junction disagree at one end, which may indicate a read error. The chain uses TRBV7-7 and TRBJ2-5; D uncertain. The germline V gene has CDR1 SSHAT and CDR2 FNYEAQ (reference sequence). The CDR3 sequence is 14 residues long. The CDR3 loop is CASSLGNSLETQYF. CDR3 DNA sequence: TGTGCTAGCAGCTTAGGGAACAGCTTAGAGACCCAGTACTTC.

Comments on this clone: The junction departs from germline at one end; a sequencing error may be responsible. Written as DNA, the CDR3 is TGTGCCGGCAGCCGACAGGGAATCTACAATGAGCAGTTCTTC. It is translated as CAGSRQGIYNEQFF. The rearrangement uses TRBV6-6 and TRBJ2-1, with TRBD1 matching over 7 bases. The CDR3 runs to 14 residues. Germline assignment: CDR1 MNHNY and CDR2 SVGAGI (reference sequence).

The V gene is TRBV7-9, the J gene TRBJ1-3; D possibly corresponds to TRBD1 (6 bases). The length of the CDR3 is 13 residues. Per the germline V gene, CDR1 is SEHNR and CDR2 is FQNEAQ (reference sequence). Trimming shortened V by 6 bases and J by 2 bases, and 8 bases separated the two germline ends. The CDR3 DNA follows: TGTGCCAGCAGAGGGGGGGCTGGAAACACCATATATTTT. Amino acid sequence: CASRGGAGNTIYF.

There are a few counts of this clone. Here the CDR3 DNA reads TGTGCCAGCAGCCCCTATACCGGGGAGCTGTTTTTT. Its translation is CASSPYTGELFF. The V gene is TRBV11-3, the J gene TRBJ2-2, with D unclear. CDR3 length: 12 amino acids. V lost 5 bases and J lost 5, with 6 bases in between. Per germline, CDR1 SGHNT and CDR2 YENEEA.

The rearrangement uses TRBV6-4 and TRBJ2-3; D could derive from TRBD1 or TRBD2 (5 bases each). Looked up from germline, CDR1 is MRHNA and CDR2 is SNTAGT. V lost 4 bases and J 1 base, leaving 12 bases between the germline ends. This CDR3 region has 15 residues. The DNA of the CDR3 is TGTGCCAGCAGTGTACGGGGCGCAGGCACAGATACGCAGTATTTT. Translated: CASSVRGAGTDTQYF.

The gene calls are TRBV7-9 and TRBJ2-7; D is ambiguous. The CDR3 extends over 15 amino acids. V was trimmed by 1 base and J by 0 bases, leaving 10 bases between them. Germline V CDR1 and CDR2: SEHNR, FQNEAQ (reference sequence). As DNA, the CDR3 is TGTGCCAGCAGCTTAGAAGGCGGCGACTCCTACGAGCAGTACTTC. It codes for CASSLEGGDSYEQYF.

The chain uses TRBV7-2 and TRBJ2-1, with TRBD2 identical over 7 bases. Germline lookup yields CDR1 SGHTA and CDR2 FQGNSA. V was pared by 5 bases and J by 9 bases, with 10 bases of the junction left unmatched. The length of the CDR3 is 14 residues. CDR3 bases: TGTGCCAGCAGCGTCGGACTAGAAAAGGGTGAGCAGTTCTTC. This encodes CASSVGLEKGEQFF.

The chain recombines TRBV5-6 with TRBJ2-7, with a weak D call TRBD1 (5 bases). This CDR3 comprises 13 residues. Looked up from germline, CDR1 is SGHDT and CDR2 is YYEEEE. V lost 1 base to trimming and J lost 5 bases, with 10 bases between them. For the CDR3, the DNA is TGTGCCAGCAGCTTGATGGGGCTGAACGAGCAGTACTTC. Translation: CASSLMGLNEQYF.

The gene calls are TRBV30 and TRBJ2-4; 10 bases fit TRBD2. Trimming removed 2 bases from V and 9 bases from J; junction bases left unmatched: 13. Germline-derived CDR1 and CDR2 are GTSNPN and SVGIG (reference sequence). This CDR3 has 16 amino acids. CDR3 residues: CAWSPSGRFYGGIQYF. DNA of the CDR3: TGTGCCTGGAGTCCTAGCGGGAGATTTTATGGTGGCATTCAGTACTTC.

V is TRBV29-1 and J is TRBJ2-7; 9 bases match TRBD1. J was trimmed by 1 base and V by 6 bases; bases with no gene match: 7. Looked up from germline, CDR1 is SQVTM and CDR2 is ANQGSEA. This CDR3 comprises 14 residues. The chain's CDR3 is CSVSQGALSYEQYF. DNA of the CDR3: TGCAGCGTCTCACAGGGGGCTCTTTCCTACGAGCAGTACTTC.

The V call is TRBV5-1, the J call TRBJ2-3; D may be TRBD1 or TRBD2 (5 bases each). Trimming shortened V by 4 bases and J by 3 bases, and 21 bases separated the two germline ends. Germline V CDR1 and CDR2: SGHRS, YFSETQ. The CDR3 length is 17 residues. Here the CDR3 reads CASSAGTAGVGTDTQYF. CDR3 DNA: TGCGCCAGCAGCGCCGGGACGGCCGGAGTCGGGACAGATACGCAGTATTTT.

This clone was seen a few times. The CDR3 protein is CASSLSWNTEAFF. The CDR3 nucleotides are TGTGCCAGCAGCTTAAGCTGGAACACTGAAGCTTTCTTT. The V call is TRBV7-6, the J call TRBJ1-1; D is unclear. Trimming pared 2 bases from V and 1 base from J, leaving 5 bases between. This CDR3 contains 13 residues. Germline V gene lookup returns CDR1 SGHVS and CDR2 FNYEAQ.

The chain is built from TRBV5-6 and TRBJ2-3; the D gene is possibly TRBD2 (6 bases). CDR3 length: 16 amino acids. Germline-derived CDR1 and CDR2 are SGHDT and YYEEEE. V lost 0 bases to trimming and J lost 6 bases, with 17 bases between them. The CDR3 nucleotides read TGTGCCAGCAGCTTGGAAGTATACGGGACTCCCGATACGCAGTATTTT. Translated, it gives CASSLEVYGTPDTQYF.

The count of this clone is one. The V gene is TRBV28, the J gene TRBJ1-5; TRBD1 matches 7 bases. The CDR3 consists of 12 residues. V was pared by 6 bases and J by 6 bases, with 2 bases of the junction left unmatched. Germline V gives CDR1 MDHEN, CDR2 SYDVKM. The CDR3 DNA sequence: TGTGCCAGCAGGCAGGGGGGTCAGCCCCAGCATTTT. It yields the protein CASRQGGQPQHF.

The chain is built from TRBV10-3 and TRBJ1-2; D uncertain. Trimming cost V 5 bases and J 6 bases, with 10 bases left between them. CDR3 length equals 12 residues. Germline V gene data show CDR1 as ENHRY and CDR2 as SYGVKD. In nucleotides, the CDR3 is TGTGCCATCAGTTGGAAGGGTGATGGCTACACCTTC. Its protein product is CAISWKGDGYTF.

The J gene is TRBJ1-1, the V gene TRBV27; D is unclear. Germline V gene data show CDR1 as MNHEY and CDR2 as SMNVEV (reference sequence). CDR3 length: 14 residues. Between the trimmed V and J ends, which lost 2 bases and 0 bases, there was a span of 7 bases. This CDR3 reads CASSLGSVNTEAFF. The CDR3 coding sequence is TGTGCCAGCAGTTTAGGATCAGTGAACACTGAAGCTTTCTTT.

The CDR3 DNA follows: TGCAGCGTTGAGCCCGCAGGGGGTCGCACTGAAGCTTTCTTT. Encoded protein: CSVEPAGGRTEAFF. V is TRBV29-1 and J is TRBJ1-1; 7 bases match TRBD1. Germline V gene sequence: CDR1 SQVTM, CDR2 ANQGSEA. The trim removed 3 bases at V and 4 bases at J, leaving 8 bases unmatched. This CDR3 comprises 14 residues.

This sequence joins TRBV5-1 and TRBJ2-1, with 11 bases that match TRBD2. Germline V CDR1 and CDR2: SGHRS, YFSETQ. J was trimmed by 9 bases and V by 5 bases; bases with no gene match: 4. This CDR3 region has 13 residues. CDR3 in DNA: TGCGCCAGCAGACTAGCGGGGGCTAGTGAGCAGTTCTTC. This gives the protein CASRLAGASEQFF.

This clone has a handful of counts. This chain joins TRBV28 and TRBJ2-1, with TRBD1 as a possible D gene (5 bases). The CDR3 totals 16 residues. With 3 bases removed from V and 8 bases from J, the gap between germline ends came to 20 bases. Germline V gene sequence: CDR1 MDHEN, CDR2 SYDVKM. The CDR3 reads CASSLGTVTQGDEQFF. CDR3 bases: TGTGCCAGCAGTTTGGGTACAGTCACGCAGGGCGATGAGCAGTTCTTC.

This chain connects TRBV7-9 to TRBJ2-1; TRBD2 agrees at 8 bases. Losses at the gene ends were 5 bases for V and 13 bases for J; bases not matched to a gene: 10. The V gene's germline CDR1 is SEHNR and CDR2 FQNEAQ (reference sequence). There are 13 residues in the CDR3. The CDR3 loop is CASSRRGTSLQFF. CDR3 sequence (DNA): TGTGCCAGCAGCAGACGAGGGACTAGTCTTCAGTTCTTC.

The chain recombines TRBV11-2 with TRBJ1-2; D remains ambiguous. The germline V and J ends were trimmed by 7 bases and 2 bases, with 11 bases remaining between them. CDR1 is SGHAT, CDR2 FQNNGV, per germline. The CDR3 loop spans 13 amino acids. This CDR3 is CASTPLWNYGYTF. In nucleotides, the CDR3 is TGTGCCAGCACCCCCCTATGGAACTATGGCTACACCTTC.